These T cell receptor beta chains were read from a single sample in a study of cytomegalovirus exposure and HLA in healthy donors. The assay was immunoSEQ multiplex PCR, and TCRdb's table has in-frame clones only and misses some. This table has about 150,000 clones, more than 75% appearing once. The sequenced material came from PBMCs. These receptor sequences come from a woman aged 18-29 years in good health and CMV-seronegative. CDR3s include the opening cysteine and the closing phenylalanine or tryptophan. Each record gives: clone size, J gene, D gene, V gene, CDR3 DNA, CDR3 protein. D genes are given only for firm matches. Clone size appears in some rows only: once, few, many, or a class for an expanded clone.

clone size: NA
J gene: TRBJ1-2
D gene: NA
V gene: TRBV6-5
CDR3 DNA: TGTGCCAGCAGTGACGGGGGGCGGTATGGCTACACCTTC
CDR3 protein: CASSDGGRYGYTF

clone size: NA
J gene: TRBJ2-7
D gene: NA
V gene: TRBV2
CDR3 DNA: TGTGCCAGCAGTTATAGTCCAGGAACCTACGAGCAGTACTTC
CDR3 protein: CASSYSPGTYEQYF

clone size: NA
J gene: TRBJ1-2
D gene: NA
V gene: TRBV10-3
CDR3 DNA: TGTGCCATCAGTGACCGGACAGCATCTAACTATGGCTACACCTTC
CDR3 protein: CAISDRTASNYGYTF

clone size: NA
J gene: TRBJ2-7
D gene: NA
V gene: TRBV7-2
CDR3 DNA: TGTGCCAGCAGCTTAGTAGCAGGGTCCTACGAGCAGTACTTC
CDR3 protein: CASSLVAGSYEQYF

clone size: NA
J gene: TRBJ1-5
D gene: TRBD1
V gene: TRBV9
CDR3 DNA: TGTGCCAGCAGCCAGACAGGGGGTGGCAATCAGCCCCAGCATTTT
CDR3 protein: CASSQTGGGNQPQHF

clone size: NA
J gene: TRBJ2-7
D gene: TRBD1
V gene: TRBV5-1
CDR3 DNA: TGCGCCAGCAGCTTGGGGACAGGGGTGGCCTACGAGCAGTACTTC
CDR3 protein: CASSLGTGVAYEQYF

clone size: NA
J gene: TRBJ2-7
D gene: TRBD2
V gene: TRBV29-1
CDR3 DNA: TGCAGCGTTGAAGTAACCAGCGGGGTCTACGAGCAGTACTTC
CDR3 protein: CSVEVTSGVYEQYF

clone size: few
J gene: TRBJ2-3
D gene: TRBD2
V gene: TRBV6-5
CDR3 DNA: TGTGCCAGCAGCCGAAGGACTAGCGGGACAGATACGCAGTATTTT
CDR3 protein: CASSRRTSGTDTQYF

clone size: NA
J gene: TRBJ1-1
D gene: TRBD1
V gene: TRBV6-1
CDR3 DNA: TGTGCCAGCAACCAGCCGGGGACAGTGGAAACTGAAGCTTTCTTT
CDR3 protein: CASNQPGTVETEAFF

clone size: once
J gene: TRBJ2-7
D gene: NA
V gene: TRBV28
CDR3 DNA: TGTGCCAGCAGCTCAGGACAGACCTACGAGCAGTACTTC
CDR3 protein: CASSSGQTYEQYF

clone size: NA
J gene: TRBJ2-2
D gene: TRBD2
V gene: TRBV29-1
CDR3 DNA: TGCAGCGTTGAAGACCAAAGAGGACTAGCGAGCACCGGGGAGCTGTTTTTT
CDR3 protein: CSVEDQRGLASTGELFF

clone size: NA
J gene: TRBJ2-7
D gene: TRBD2
V gene: TRBV28
CDR3 DNA: TGTGCCAGCAGTTCTCCCTCGGTGGTAGCGGGAGGGATCGATTGGGGCGAGCAGTACTTC
CDR3 protein: CASSSPSVVAGGIDWGEQYF

clone size: once
J gene: TRBJ1-6
D gene: NA
V gene: TRBV6-5
CDR3 DNA: TGTGCCAGCAGTTACTCAGGAAAGGAGAATTCACCCCTCCACTTT
CDR3 protein: CASSYSGKENSPLHF

clone size: NA
J gene: TRBJ2-7
D gene: NA
V gene: TRBV5-1
CDR3 DNA: TGCGCCAGCAGCGCCTTAAGCGGTTCCTACGAGCAGTACTTC
CDR3 protein: CASSALSGSYEQYF

clone size: once
J gene: TRBJ2-7
D gene: TRBD1
V gene: TRBV2
CDR3 DNA: TGTGCCAGCAGTGAAAGGGACAGAGAATACGAGCAGTACTTC
CDR3 protein: CASSERDREYEQYF

clone size: NA
J gene: TRBJ2-1
D gene: TRBD2
V gene: TRBV6-1
CDR3 DNA: TGTGCCGTACGAGCGGGGGGAAAAAATGAGCAGTTCTTC
CDR3 protein: CAVRAGGKNEQFF

clone size: NA
J gene: TRBJ2-5
D gene: NA
V gene: TRBV9
CDR3 DNA: TGTGCCAGCAGCGTAGGCGGGGCCCAAGAGACCCAGTACTTC
CDR3 protein: CASSVGGAQETQYF

clone size: NA
J gene: TRBJ2-3
D gene: NA
V gene: TRBV30
CDR3 DNA: TGTGCCTGGAGCGCCGGTTTAAATACGCAGTATTTT
CDR3 protein: CAWSAGLNTQYF

clone size: NA
J gene: TRBJ2-1
D gene: TRBD2
V gene: TRBV4-3
CDR3 DNA: TGCGCCAGCAGCCTCAGGATTACGACTAGCGGGGGCTCAAGCTCCTACAATGAGCAGTTCTTC
CDR3 protein: CASSLRITTSGGSSSYNEQFF

clone size: NA
J gene: TRBJ2-5
D gene: NA
V gene: TRBV19
CDR3 DNA: TGTGCCAGTAGTAGCAGGCAAGAGACCCAGTACTTC
CDR3 protein: CASSSRQETQYF

clone size: NA
J gene: TRBJ2-2
D gene: TRBD1
V gene: TRBV4-2
CDR3 DNA: TGTGCCAGCAGCCATAAGCGGGGACAGGGACCCCCGAACACCGGGGAGCTGTTTTTT
CDR3 protein: CASSHKRGQGPPNTGELFF

clone size: NA
J gene: TRBJ1-5
D gene: TRBD1
V gene: TRBV6-5
CDR3 DNA: TGTGCCAGCAGGCGGACAGGGGATCAGCCCCAGCATTTT
CDR3 protein: CASRRTGDQPQHF

clone size: NA
J gene: TRBJ2-5
D gene: TRBD1
V gene: TRBV5-1
CDR3 DNA: TGCGCCAGCAGTCACCCAGGGGGCCAAGAGACCCAGTACTTC
CDR3 protein: CASSHPGGQETQYF

clone size: NA
J gene: TRBJ2-7
D gene: TRBD1
V gene: TRBV9
CDR3 DNA: TGTGCCAGCAGCATAGGACAGGGGGTCTACGAGCAGTACTTC
CDR3 protein: CASSIGQGVYEQYF

clone size: NA
J gene: TRBJ1-5
D gene: NA
V gene: TRBV25-1
CDR3 DNA: TGTGCCAGCAGTGAAAGCGGGTGGGGTCAGCCCCAGCATTTT
CDR3 protein: CASSESGWGQPQHF

clone size: few
J gene: TRBJ2-7
D gene: NA
V gene: TRBV4-1
CDR3 DNA: TGCGCCAGCAGCCAAGCGGGGGACCCGACCTACGAGCAGTACTTC
CDR3 protein: CASSQAGDPTYEQYF

clone size: NA
J gene: TRBJ2-7
D gene: TRBD2
V gene: TRBV18
CDR3 DNA: TGTGCCAGCTCACTCGCCGGACTAGGATACGAGCAGTACTTC
CDR3 protein: CASSLAGLGYEQYF

clone size: once
J gene: TRBJ1-1
D gene: NA
V gene: TRBV5-1
CDR3 DNA: TGCGCCAGCAGCTTCCGGGGTGGGGACACTGAAGCTTTCTTT
CDR3 protein: CASSFRGGDTEAFF

clone size: once
J gene: TRBJ2-1
D gene: TRBD1
V gene: TRBV9
CDR3 DNA: TGTGCCAGCAGCGTAGGAGGGGGCGGCGTCAATGAGCAGTTCTTC
CDR3 protein: CASSVGGGGVNEQFF

clone size: NA
J gene: TRBJ2-7
D gene: TRBD2
V gene: TRBV28
CDR3 DNA: TGTGCCAGCAGTTCCGGGACTAGCGCCTACGAGCAGTACTTC
CDR3 protein: CASSSGTSAYEQYF

clone size: NA
J gene: TRBJ2-7
D gene: TRBD1
V gene: TRBV7-2
CDR3 DNA: TGTGCCAGCAGCGAAAGGGGGACAGGGCGCTACGAGCAGTACTTC
CDR3 protein: CASSERGTGRYEQYF

clone size: NA
J gene: TRBJ2-7
D gene: NA
V gene: TRBV29-1
CDR3 DNA: TGCAGCGTTATTGAGGGTGCTTCAGGCTACGAGCAGTACTTC
CDR3 protein: CSVIEGASGYEQYF

clone size: NA
J gene: TRBJ1-2
D gene: TRBD1
V gene: TRBV13
CDR3 DNA: TGTGCCAGCAGCTTTAGGACAGGGAGGGGACGCCGGTCTAACTATGGCTACACCTTC
CDR3 protein: CASSFRTGRGRRSNYGYTF

clone size: NA
J gene: TRBJ1-1
D gene: NA
V gene: TRBV30
CDR3 DNA: TGTGCCTGGAGTGGGGACTCGTACACTGAAGCTTTCTTT
CDR3 protein: CAWSGDSYTEAFF

clone size: medium-sized
J gene: TRBJ2-1
D gene: TRBD2
V gene: TRBV4-3
CDR3 DNA: TGCGCCAGCAGCCAAAGACTAGCGGGAGATGGCGATGAGCAGTTCTTC
CDR3 protein: CASSQRLAGDGDEQFF

clone size: few
J gene: TRBJ1-4
D gene: TRBD1
V gene: TRBV5-4
CDR3 DNA: TGTGCCAGCAGCTCGACGACCAGACAGGGACTTCCAACTAATGAAAAACTGTTTTTT
CDR3 protein: CASSSTTRQGLPTNEKLFF

clone size: NA
J gene: TRBJ2-1
D gene: TRBD2
V gene: TRBV7-2
CDR3 DNA: TGTGCCAGCAGCTTAGGACTAGCGGTTACCGAGCAGTTCTTC
CDR3 protein: CASSLGLAVTEQFF

clone size: once
J gene: TRBJ1-1
D gene: NA
V gene: TRBV7-8
CDR3 DNA: TGTGCCAGCAGCTTAAGCCCAGGTGGCCTTGAAGCTTTCTTT
CDR3 protein: CASSLSPGGLEAFF

clone size: NA
J gene: TRBJ2-7
D gene: TRBD1
V gene: TRBV28
CDR3 DNA: TGTGCCAGCAGTCCTCCCGGGACAGGGTTCCACGAGCAGTACTTC
CDR3 protein: CASSPPGTGFHEQYF